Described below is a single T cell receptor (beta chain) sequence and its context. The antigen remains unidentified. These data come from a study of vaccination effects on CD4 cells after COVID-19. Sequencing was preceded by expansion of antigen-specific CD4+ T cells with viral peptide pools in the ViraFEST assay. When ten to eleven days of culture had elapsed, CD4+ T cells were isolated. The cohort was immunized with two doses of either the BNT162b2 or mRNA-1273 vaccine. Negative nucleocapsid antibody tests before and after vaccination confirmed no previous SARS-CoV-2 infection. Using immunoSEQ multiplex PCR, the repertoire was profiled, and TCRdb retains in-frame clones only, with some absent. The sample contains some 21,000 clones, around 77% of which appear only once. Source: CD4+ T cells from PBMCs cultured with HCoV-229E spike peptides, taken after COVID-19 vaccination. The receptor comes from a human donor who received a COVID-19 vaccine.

The CDR3 is CASMRLGSEKLFF. The CDR3 nucleotides are TGTGCCAGTATGAGGCTGGGTAGTGAAAAACTGTTTTTT. The J gene is TRBJ1-4, the V gene TRBV19; D remains ambiguous. Germline CDR1 reads LNHDA; CDR2 reads SQIVND (reference sequence). The CDR3 covers 13 residues. The germline V and J ends were trimmed by 7 bases and 7 bases, with 13 bases remaining between them.